The entry that follows covers one T cell receptor (beta chain) sequence. CDR1 MNHEY and CDR2 SMNVEV come from the germline V gene (reference sequence). V was cut by 6 bases and J by 7 bases, with 9 bases left in between. The CDR3 totals 11 residues. Clones were sequenced by immunoSEQ multiplex PCR, and TCRdb holds only the in-frame ones, with some missing. The repertoire holds some 68,000 clones, with 90% to 95% as singletons. The clonotype originates from a man in his forties or fifties with rheumatoid arthritis. This rearrangement joins TRBV27 to TRBJ2-5, with D perhaps assigned TRBD1 or TRBD2 (5 bases each). Sequencing input: PBMCs. The CDR3 sequence: CASSDGGTQYF. Here the CDR3 DNA reads TGTGCCAGCAGCGATGGGGGGACCCAGTACTTC.